One and the same sample provided the 21 T cell receptor beta chains below, sequenced in a study of T cells in Graves' hyperthyroidism and ophthalmopathy. TCR beta CDR3 region amplification was performed from RNA transcripts. HTBI primers were employed in a first-round RT-PCR of the TCR CDR3. TCRdb re-derived calls from the multiplex PCR reads in MiXCR, one entry per CDR3 protein. Of 700,000 or so distinct CDR3 sequences listed, about 17% were seen once; the top ten hold roughly 8%. The sequenced sample was blood. The receptors were sampled from a man younger than 35 with Graves' hyperthyroidism.

This clonotype was seen ten or more times. V and J are TRBV2 and TRBJ2-1; 9 nucleotides line up with TRBD2. The CDR3 runs 15 residues. CDR1 and CDR2 from the germline V gene are SNHLY and FYNNEI. V lost 4 bases and J lost 8; bases outside the gene matches: 9. CDR3: CASSGREGTEDEQFF. The CDR3 bases are TGTGCCAGCAGTGGGCGGGAGGGCACTGAGGATGAGCAGTTCTTC.

Ten or more counts support this clonotype. V usage is TRBV12-3 or TRBV12-4 and J usage is TRBJ2-1; a weak D match, TRBD2 (5 bases). Between the trimmed V and J ends, which lost 3 bases and 9 bases, there was a span of 12 bases. The CDR3 sequence is 13 residues long. The CDR3 DNA sequence: TGTGCCAGCAGTTTTTCCGAGGGAGTTGAGCAGTTCTTC. Translating gives CASSFSEGVEQFF.

This clonotype was observed a few times. The chain has TRBV24-1 and TRBJ2-7; TRBD2 might be the D (7 bases). The CDR3 length is 15 residues. Germline assignment: CDR1 KGHDR and CDR2 SFDVKD. The ends were cut back, 7 bases at V and 4 bases at J, with 19 bases in the middle. The CDR3 DNA reads TGTGCCACCAGCCCCGGGGGGCTAGCCGGGTACGAGCAGTACTTC. Translation gives CATSPGGLAGYEQYF.

Many counts were recorded for this clonotype. The chain is built from TRBV7-2 and TRBJ1-4, with D possibly being TRBD1 (5 bases). Trimming took 2 bases from V and 7 from J, leaving 14 bases between them. CDR1 is SGHTA and CDR2 is FQGNSA in the germline V gene. The CDR3 has 15 residues. This CDR3 reads CASSLRARATEKLFF. The CDR3 nucleotides read TGTGCCAGCAGCTTAAGGGCCAGGGCCACTGAAAAACTGTTTTTT.

This clonotype was seen only a few times. The chain recombines TRBV29-1 with TRBJ2-1; 10 bases are shared with TRBD2. V shed 4 bases and J 10 bases; nucleotides not matched to a gene: 10. The CDR3 has 14 amino acids. Germline CDR1 and CDR2: SQVTM and ANQGSEA. The CDR3 bases are TGCAGCGTTGGGGGACTAGCGCGCAATAGCGAGCAGTTCTTC. Its translation: CSVGGLARNSEQFF.

A few counts support this clonotype. This sequence joins TRBV3-1 and TRBJ1-1; the D gene is possibly TRBD1 (6 bases). This CDR3 comprises 16 residues. Germline V CDR1 and CDR2: LGHDT, YNNKEL (reference sequence). V was trimmed by 3 bases and J by 0 bases, leaving 14 bases between them. The CDR3 region has the DNA TGTGCCAGCAGCCATCCCCCGGGACACTTGAACACTGAAGCTTTCTTT. Protein: CASSHPPGHLNTEAFF.

This clonotype was picked up many times. This chain links TRBV28 with TRBJ2-1; D call uncertain. Trimming shortened V by 5 bases and J by 9 bases, and 20 bases separated the two germline ends. This CDR3 comprises 15 residues. Per the germline V gene, CDR1 is MDHEN and CDR2 is SYDVKM. CDR3 amino acids: CASSASGFSYREQFF. CDR3 coding DNA: TGTGCCAGCAGTGCGTCCGGGTTCTCCTACCGTGAGCAGTTCTTC.

V is TRBV7-9 and J is TRBJ2-5; weak D call: TRBD1 (6 bases). Trimming stripped 4 bases from V and 1 base from J, with 19 bases between. Looked up from germline, CDR1 is SEHNR and CDR2 is FQNEAQ (reference sequence). The CDR3 consists of 17 residues. The CDR3 nucleotides read TGTGCCAGCAGCTCTCCCCTCGGACAGATCTCCCAAGAGACCCAGTACTTC. It yields the protein CASSSPLGQISQETQYF.

This clonotype was detected ten times or more. The rearrangement joins TRBV4-1 to TRBJ2-1; 7 nucleotides align to TRBD1. CDR1 is MGHRA, CDR2 YSYEKL, per germline. With V trimmed by 1 base and J by 5 bases, 5 bases remained unmatched. This CDR3 contains 15 residues. CDR3 nucleotide sequence: TGCGCCAGCAGCCAAGGACAGGGCCAACACAATGAGCAGTTCTTC. This gives the protein CASSQGQGQHNEQFF.

This clonotype was picked up many times. The genes are TRBV3-1 and TRBJ1-5; a possible D gene is TRBD1 (5 bases). V gave up 1 base and J gave up 4 bases, with 17 bases separating them. This CDR3 has 17 residues. CDR1 LGHDT and CDR2 YNNKEL come from the germline V gene (reference sequence). The CDR3 sequence: CASSQGFGNRPNQPQHF. The CDR3, as DNA: TGTGCCAGCAGCCAAGGGTTCGGTAACAGGCCAAATCAGCCCCAGCATTTT.

The chain carries TRBV18 and TRBJ1-5; a weak D match, TRBD1 (6 bases). Germline V lookup: CDR1 KGHSH, CDR2 LQKENI. The CDR3 has 15 amino acids. V dropped 3 bases and J dropped 5 bases, with 14 bases sitting between them. CDR3 amino acids: CASSPTPQGDQPQHF. The CDR3 DNA reads as TGTGCCAGCTCACCCACCCCACAGGGTGATCAGCCCCAGCATTTT.

This clonotype occurred many times. The J gene is TRBJ2-7, the V gene TRBV20-1; a possible D gene is TRBD1 (6 bases). Trimming cost V 3 bases and J 2 bases, with 8 bases left between them. The germline V gene encodes CDR1 DFQATT and CDR2 SNEGSKA (reference sequence). This CDR3 has 12 amino acids. The CDR3 DNA reads as TGCAGTGCTAGGACAGGAGCCTACGAGCAGTACTTC. It encodes CSARTGAYEQYF.

The rearrangement joins TRBV4-1 to TRBJ2-2; 7 bases are shared with TRBD1. CDR1 MGHRA and CDR2 YSYEKL come from the germline V gene. Trimming at V came to 4 bases and at J to 5 bases, leaving 13 bases not matched to a gene. The CDR3 consists of 17 residues. CDR3 nucleotides: TGCGCCAGCAGCCGACCACCGGGACAGAAGTGGACCGGGGAGCTGTTTTTT. Encoded protein: CASSRPPGQKWTGELFF.

Only one count was recorded for this clonotype. The chain is built from TRBV4-1 and TRBJ1-2; no clear D. CDR3 length equals 12 residues. Trimming took off 7 bases at V and 8 bases at J, with 14 bases between the two ends. Germline CDR1 and CDR2: MGHRA and YSYEKL. CDR3 loop: CASTSGVAGYTF. CDR3 coding DNA: TGCGCCAGCACGAGTGGAGTGGCGGGCTACACCTTC.

This sequence joins TRBV20-1 and TRBJ2-1; 11 bases agree with TRBD2. The J segment lost 7 bases and the V segment lost 0 bases, leaving 5 bases of the junction unmatched. Looked up from germline, CDR1 is DFQATT and CDR2 is SNEGSKA (reference sequence). The CDR3 runs 15 residues. CDR3 nucleotides: TGCAGTGCTAGAGAGGGGACTAGCGGAGCTAATGAGCAGTTCTTC. It encodes CSAREGTSGANEQFF.

The rearrangement links TRBV3-1 to TRBJ1-5; no reliable D call. Trimming removed 3 bases from V and 15 bases from J, with 15 bases in between. The germline gives CDR1 LGHDT, CDR2 YNNKEL (reference sequence). The CDR3 has 12 amino acids. The CDR3: CASSQSNMLLHF. CDR3 nucleotide sequence: TGTGCCAGCAGCCAGTCTAACATGTTGCTGCATTTT.

This clonotype was counted many times. CDR3 bases: TGTGCCAGCAGACAGGACAGGGCGTCTTCCAGCTACGAGCAGTACTTC. Translating gives CASRQDRASSSYEQYF. The gene calls are TRBV7-8 and TRBJ2-7; the match to TRBD1 covers 8 bases. The germline CDR1 and CDR2 sequences are SGHVS and FQNEAQ. The CDR3 runs to 16 residues. Trimming removed 6 bases from V and 3 bases from J; junction bases left unmatched: 13.

The chain recombines TRBV24-1 with TRBJ1-2; D is unclear. Trimming stripped 5 bases from V and 7 bases from J, with 16 bases between. CDR1 KGHDR and CDR2 SFDVKD come from the germline V gene. The CDR3 extends over 14 amino acids. The CDR3 is CATSAQLGVGGYTF. The CDR3 DNA reads as TGTGCCACCAGTGCTCAGCTTGGCGTGGGTGGCTACACCTTC.

This chain joins TRBV19 and TRBJ2-1; 7 bases match TRBD2. In germline, CDR1 is LNHDA, CDR2 SQIVND (reference sequence). This CDR3 is 13 amino acids long. Germline trimming cut 4 bases from V and 7 bases from J; bases unmatched to any gene: 4. The CDR3 sequence is CASSKGTMNEQFF. DNA for the CDR3: TGTGCCAGTAGTAAAGGGACTATGAATGAGCAGTTCTTC.

V gene TRBV9 combines with J gene TRBJ1-6; tentative D call: TRBD1 (5 bases). The CDR3 spans 15 residues. Trimming left V 4 bases short and J 8 bases short, with 16 bases between. Germline lookup yields CDR1 SGDLS and CDR2 YYNGEE. This CDR3 is CASSLLPGADSPLHF. CDR3 DNA sequence: TGTGCCAGCAGCTTACTCCCTGGGGCCGATTCACCCCTCCACTTT.

In this sample, this clonotype turned up many times. This chain uses TRBV2 with TRBJ2-5; D remains ambiguous. The germline V and J ends were trimmed by 8 bases and 0 bases, with 10 bases remaining between them. This CDR3 region has 13 residues. The V gene's germline CDR1 is SNHLY and CDR2 FYNNEI. CDR3 region: CASGYEYQETQYF. Here the CDR3 DNA reads TGTGCCAGCGGCTATGAGTACCAAGAGACCCAGTACTTC.